This T cell receptor beta chain was profiled in a study of cytomegalovirus exposure and HLA in healthy donors. As concerns this clone: Its specificity is unknown.

This CDR3 region has 14 residues. With V trimmed by 7 bases and J by 2 bases, 6 bases remained unmatched. Looked up from germline, CDR1 is SGHTA and CDR2 is FQGNSA. The PCR contained 60 Vbeta and 13 Jbeta primers. Some clones are missing from TCRdb's copy, which holds only in-frame ones; the method was immunoSEQ multiplex PCR. The sample has tens of thousands of clones, over 9.5% seen once; the top ten hold over 20%. Overall study results and limits: The dataset shows that most TCR sequences were rare, while some public TCRs occurred in many donors.

The V and J genes are TRBV7-2 and TRBJ1-1, with 8 bases identical to TRBD1. The receptor was derived from a man aged 55 to 70 in good health and CMV-seropositive. Sequenced input: PBMCs. In DNA, the CDR3 is TGTGCCAGCACCAAAGACAGGGGAAACACTGAAGCTTTCTTT. It encodes CASTKDRGNTEAFF.